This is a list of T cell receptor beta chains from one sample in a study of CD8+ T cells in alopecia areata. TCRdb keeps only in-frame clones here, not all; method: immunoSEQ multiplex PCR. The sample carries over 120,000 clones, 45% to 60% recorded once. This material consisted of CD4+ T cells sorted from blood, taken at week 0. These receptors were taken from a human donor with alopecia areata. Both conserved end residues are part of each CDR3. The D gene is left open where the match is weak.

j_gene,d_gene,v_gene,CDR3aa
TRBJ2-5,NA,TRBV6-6,CASIDAPGWETQYF
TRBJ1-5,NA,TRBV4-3,CASSQDQGTANQPQHF
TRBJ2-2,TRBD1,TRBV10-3,CAISAIDRGETGELFF
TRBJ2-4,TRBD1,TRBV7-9,CASSLGLLRGPKNIQYF
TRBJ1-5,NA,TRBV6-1,CASSVGGNQPQHF
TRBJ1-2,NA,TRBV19,CAPRGGLYGYTF
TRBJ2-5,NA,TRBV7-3,CASKVEGRSETQYF
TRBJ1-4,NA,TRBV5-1,CASRAKGGHDEKLFF
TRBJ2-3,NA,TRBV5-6,CASSFGIRTDTQYF
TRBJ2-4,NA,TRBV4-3,CASSQDIGVVAKNIQYF
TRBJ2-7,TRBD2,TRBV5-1,CASSLDSGSIYEQYF
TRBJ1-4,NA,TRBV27,CASSFRPTNEKLFF
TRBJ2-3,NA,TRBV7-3,CASSFSGASDADTQYF
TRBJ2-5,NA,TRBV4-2,CASSHRVQGGGETQYF
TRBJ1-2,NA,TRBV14,CASSQDIRGVSYTF
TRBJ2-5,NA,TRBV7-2,CASSYRAETQYF
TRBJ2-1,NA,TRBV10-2,CASSLLGLPYNEQFF
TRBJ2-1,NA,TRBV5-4,CASSRQGYNEQFF
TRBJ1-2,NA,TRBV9,CASSVAPGAGYGYTF
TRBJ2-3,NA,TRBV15,CATSRDLVRQPPDTQYF
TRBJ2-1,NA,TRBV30,CAWTRQAGYNEQFF
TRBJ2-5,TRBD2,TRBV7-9,CASSLVTSGIQTQYF
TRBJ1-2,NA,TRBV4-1,CASSQDSPEGAYHTF
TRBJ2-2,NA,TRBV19,CASSWIAATGELFF
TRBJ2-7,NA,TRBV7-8,CASSLAPGRLEQYF
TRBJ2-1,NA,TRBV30,CAWSVGGVMKFF
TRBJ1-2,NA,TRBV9,CASSVGRRGVNGYTF
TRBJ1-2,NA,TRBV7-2,CASSLKTGFYGYTF
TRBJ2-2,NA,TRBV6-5,CASSYSGLQAGELFF
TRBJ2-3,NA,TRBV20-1,CSARTDTQYF
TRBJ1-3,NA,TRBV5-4,CASSLPGGSGNTIYF
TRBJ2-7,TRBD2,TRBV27,CASSLYGRDGEQYF
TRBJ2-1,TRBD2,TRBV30,CAWTTAGANSYNEQFF
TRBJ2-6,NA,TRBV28,CASNPGGNPGANVLTF
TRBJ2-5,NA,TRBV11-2,CASSLRRGVAETQYF
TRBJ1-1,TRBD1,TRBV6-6,CASSLIGQGNTEAFF
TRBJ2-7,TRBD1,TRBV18,CASSPPTGARNEQYF
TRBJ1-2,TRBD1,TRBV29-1,CSGGTGLDGYTF
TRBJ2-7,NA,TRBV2,CASSEGSYEQYF
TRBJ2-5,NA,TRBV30,CAWSVGQGGKTQYF
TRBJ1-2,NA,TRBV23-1,CASTLSGEQRGYGYTF
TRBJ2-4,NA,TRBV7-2,CASSWRPQQGIQYF
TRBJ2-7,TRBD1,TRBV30,CAWAGQGAYEQYF